Below, 5 T cell receptor beta chains from the same sample are listed, as sequenced in a study of CD4 T cells in relation to SARS-CoV-2 and coronaviruses. TCRdb's copy holds only in-frame clones and misses some; the assay was immunoSEQ multiplex PCR. The sample lists approximately 11,000 clones; around 87% were seen once. Sample: naive CD4+ T cells from PBMCs. Subset given: naive CD4+ T cells isolated by negative enrichment. These TCRs come from an adult with COVID-19.

V is TRBV10-2 and J is TRBJ2-5; 8 bases align to TRBD2. Looked up from germline, CDR1 is WSHSY and CDR2 is SAAADI. This CDR3 contains 12 residues. The junction had 2 bases not matched to a gene; V was cut back by 6 bases and J by 5 bases. Here the CDR3 DNA reads TGCGCCAGCAGCGCTAGCGGGGAGACCCAGTACTTC. This gives the protein CASSASGETQYF.

The CDR3 DNA is TGTGCCAGCAGCCAAGTATCACGTCGGTATGGCTACACCTTC. It translates to CASSQVSRRYGYTF. V is TRBV3-1 (or the pseudogene TRBV3-2) and J is TRBJ1-2; D uncertain. The V end lost 1 base, the J end lost 5 bases, and 11 bases lay between the germline ends. The CDR3 has 14 amino acids. CDR1 LGHDT and CDR2 YNNKEL come from the germline V gene (reference sequence).

V and J are TRBV28 and TRBJ2-7, with 8 bases that match TRBD1. The CDR3 has 14 residues. In germline, CDR1 is MDHEN, CDR2 SYDVKM. V shed 6 bases and J 6 bases; nucleotides not matched to a gene: 10. CDR3 nucleotides: TGTGCCAGCAGCCCCCTGACAGGGGAAGGCGAGCAGTACTTC. Translated: CASSPLTGEGEQYF.

This sequence joins TRBV5-4 and TRBJ1-2, with D uncertain. The CDR3 spans 14 residues. V gave up 0 bases and J gave up 3 bases, with 9 bases separating them. In germline, CDR1 is SGHNT, CDR2 YYREEE (reference sequence). The CDR3 loop reads CASSLVGQDYGYTF. The CDR3, as DNA: TGTGCCAGCAGCTTGGTAGGGCAGGACTATGGCTACACCTTC. The whole variable domain, filled in from reference TRBV5-4 and TRBJ1-2, reads ETGVTQSPTHLIKTRGQQVTLRCSSQSGHNTVSWYQQALGQGPQFIFQYYREEENGRGNFPPRFSGLQFPNYSSELNVNALELDDSALYLCASSLVGQDYGYTFGSGTRLTVV.

The chain employs TRBV10-1 and TRBJ2-3, with D tentatively TRBD2 (5 bases). The CDR3 has 15 amino acids. V lost 3 bases and J lost 6, with 16 bases in between. Germline assignment: CDR1 WNHNN and CDR2 SYGVQD (reference sequence). CDR3 protein: CASSDRLLHTDTQYF. CDR3 bases: TGCGCCAGCAGTGATCGACTACTCCACACGGATACGCAGTATTTT.